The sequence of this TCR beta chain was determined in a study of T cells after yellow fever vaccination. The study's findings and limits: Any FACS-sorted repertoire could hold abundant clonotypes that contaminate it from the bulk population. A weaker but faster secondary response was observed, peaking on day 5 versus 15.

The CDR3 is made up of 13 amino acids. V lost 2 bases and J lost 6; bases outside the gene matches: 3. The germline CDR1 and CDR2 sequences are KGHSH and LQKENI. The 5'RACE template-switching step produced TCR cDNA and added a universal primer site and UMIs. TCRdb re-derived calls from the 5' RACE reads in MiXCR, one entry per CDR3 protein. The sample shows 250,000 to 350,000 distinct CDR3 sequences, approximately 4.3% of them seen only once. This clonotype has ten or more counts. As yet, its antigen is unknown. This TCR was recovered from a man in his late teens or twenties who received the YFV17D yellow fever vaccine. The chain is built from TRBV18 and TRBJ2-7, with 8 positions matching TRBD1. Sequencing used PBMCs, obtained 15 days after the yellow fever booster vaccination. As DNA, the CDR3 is TGTGCCAGCTCACCAGACAGGGGTGTCGAGCAGTACTTC. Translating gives CASSPDRGVEQYF.